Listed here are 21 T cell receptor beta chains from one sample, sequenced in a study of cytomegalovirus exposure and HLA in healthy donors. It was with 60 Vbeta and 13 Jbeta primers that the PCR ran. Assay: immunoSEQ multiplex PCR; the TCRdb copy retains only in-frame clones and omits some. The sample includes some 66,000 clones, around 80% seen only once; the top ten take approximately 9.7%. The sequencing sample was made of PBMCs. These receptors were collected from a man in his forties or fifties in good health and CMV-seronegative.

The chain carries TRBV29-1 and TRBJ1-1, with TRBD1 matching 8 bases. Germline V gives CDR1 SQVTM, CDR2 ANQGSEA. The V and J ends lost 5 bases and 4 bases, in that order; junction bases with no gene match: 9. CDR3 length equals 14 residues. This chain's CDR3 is CSVRSYDRGTEAFF. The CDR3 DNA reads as TGCAGCGTTAGGTCCTACGACAGGGGCACTGAAGCTTTCTTT.

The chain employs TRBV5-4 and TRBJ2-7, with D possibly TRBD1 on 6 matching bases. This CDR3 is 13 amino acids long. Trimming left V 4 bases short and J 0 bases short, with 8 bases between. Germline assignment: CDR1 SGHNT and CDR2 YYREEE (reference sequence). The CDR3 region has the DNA TGTGCCAGCAGCCAGGACAGCTCCTACGAGCAGTACTTC. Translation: CASSQDSSYEQYF.

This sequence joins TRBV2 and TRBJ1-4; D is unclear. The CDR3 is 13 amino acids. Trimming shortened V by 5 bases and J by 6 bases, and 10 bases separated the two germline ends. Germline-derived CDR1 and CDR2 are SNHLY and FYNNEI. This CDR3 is CASSRGSYEKLFF. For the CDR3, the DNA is TGTGCCAGCAGTCGAGGCAGCTATGAAAAACTGTTTTTT.

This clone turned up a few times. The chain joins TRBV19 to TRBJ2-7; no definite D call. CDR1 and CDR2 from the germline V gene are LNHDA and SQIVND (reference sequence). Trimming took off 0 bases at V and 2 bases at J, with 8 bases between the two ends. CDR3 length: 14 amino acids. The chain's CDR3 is CASSIDPLAYEQYF. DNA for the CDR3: TGTGCCAGTAGTATAGATCCCCTAGCCTACGAGCAGTACTTC. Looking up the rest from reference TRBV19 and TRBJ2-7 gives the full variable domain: DGGITQSPKYLFRKEGQNVTLSCEQNLNHDAMYWYRQDPGQGLRLIYYSQIVNDFQKGDIAEGYSVSREKKESFPLTVTSAQKNPTAFYLCASSIDPLAYEQYFGPGTRLTVT.

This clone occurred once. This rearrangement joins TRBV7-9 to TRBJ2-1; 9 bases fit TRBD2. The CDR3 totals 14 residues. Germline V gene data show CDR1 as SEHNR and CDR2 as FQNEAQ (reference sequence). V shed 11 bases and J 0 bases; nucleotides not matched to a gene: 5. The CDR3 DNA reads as TGTGCCGAGGCTAGCGGGGTCTCCTACAATGAGCAGTTCTTC. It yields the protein CAEASGVSYNEQFF. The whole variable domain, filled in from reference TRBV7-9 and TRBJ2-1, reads DTGVSQNPRHKITKRGQNVTFRCDPISEHNRLYWYRQTLGQGPEFLTYFQNEAQLEKSRLLSDRFSAERPKGSFSTLEIQRTEQGDSAMYLCAEASGVSYNEQFFGPGTRLTVL.

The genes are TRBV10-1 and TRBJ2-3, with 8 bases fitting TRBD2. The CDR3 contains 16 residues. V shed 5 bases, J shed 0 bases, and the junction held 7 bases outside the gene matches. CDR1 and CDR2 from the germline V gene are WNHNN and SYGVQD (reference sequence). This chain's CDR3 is CASSSVAGTSTDTQYF. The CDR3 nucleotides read TGCGCCAGCAGTTCTGTAGCGGGAACTAGCACAGATACGCAGTATTTT.

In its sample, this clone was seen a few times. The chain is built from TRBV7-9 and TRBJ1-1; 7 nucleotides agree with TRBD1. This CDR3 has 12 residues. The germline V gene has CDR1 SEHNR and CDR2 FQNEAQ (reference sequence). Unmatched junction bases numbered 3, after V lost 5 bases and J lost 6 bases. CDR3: CASSHGTAEAFF. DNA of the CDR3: TGTGCCAGCAGCCATGGGACAGCTGAAGCTTTCTTT.

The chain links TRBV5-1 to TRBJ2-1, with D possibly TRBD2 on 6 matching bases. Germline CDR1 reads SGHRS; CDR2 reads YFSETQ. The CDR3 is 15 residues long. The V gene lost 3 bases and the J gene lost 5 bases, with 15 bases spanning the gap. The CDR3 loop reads CASSSGTWGDNEQFF. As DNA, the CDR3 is TGCGCCAGCAGCTCCGGGACTTGGGGGGACAATGAGCAGTTCTTC.

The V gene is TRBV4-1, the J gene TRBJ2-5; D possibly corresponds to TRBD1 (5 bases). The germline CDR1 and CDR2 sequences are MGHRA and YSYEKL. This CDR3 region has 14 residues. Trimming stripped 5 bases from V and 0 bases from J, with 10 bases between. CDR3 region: CASSSRQYQETQYF. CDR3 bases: TGCGCCAGCAGCTCACGACAGTACCAAGAGACCCAGTACTTC.

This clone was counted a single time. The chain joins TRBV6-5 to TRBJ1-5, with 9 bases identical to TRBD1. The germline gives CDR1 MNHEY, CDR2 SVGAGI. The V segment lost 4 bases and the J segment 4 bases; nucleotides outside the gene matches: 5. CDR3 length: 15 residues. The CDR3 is CASSSGTGNNQPQHF. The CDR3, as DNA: TGTGCCAGCAGTTCCGGGACAGGGAATAATCAGCCCCAGCATTTT.

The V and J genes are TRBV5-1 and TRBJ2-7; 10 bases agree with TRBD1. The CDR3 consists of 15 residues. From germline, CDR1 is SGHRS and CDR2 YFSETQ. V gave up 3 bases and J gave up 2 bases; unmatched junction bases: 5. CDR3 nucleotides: TGCGCCAGCAGCTCGGGGGACAGGGGTCCCTACGAGCAGTACTTC. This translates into CASSSGDRGPYEQYF. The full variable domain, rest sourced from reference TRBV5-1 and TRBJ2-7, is KAGVTQTPRYLIKTRGQQVTLSCSPISGHRSVSWYQQTPGQGLQFLFEYFSETQRNKGNFPGRFSGRQFSNSRSEMNVSTLELGDSALYLCASSSGDRGPYEQYFGPGTRLTVT.

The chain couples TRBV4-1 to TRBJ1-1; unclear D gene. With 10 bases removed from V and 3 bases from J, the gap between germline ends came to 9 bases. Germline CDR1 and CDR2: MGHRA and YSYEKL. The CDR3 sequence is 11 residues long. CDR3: CAIRRDTEAFF. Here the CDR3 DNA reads TGCGCCATTAGGCGGGACACTGAAGCTTTCTTT.

Written as DNA, the CDR3 is TGTGCCAGCAGTGAAGAAATGTGGCTAGCGGGAGAGAGGACCGGGGAGCTGTTTTTT. This translates into CASSEEMWLAGERTGELFF. The rearrangement uses TRBV6-1 and TRBJ2-2; 10 bases match TRBD2. The J segment lost 5 bases and the V segment lost 1 base, leaving 13 bases of the junction unmatched. The CDR3 loop spans 19 amino acids. Germline CDR1 reads MNHNS; CDR2 reads SASEGT.

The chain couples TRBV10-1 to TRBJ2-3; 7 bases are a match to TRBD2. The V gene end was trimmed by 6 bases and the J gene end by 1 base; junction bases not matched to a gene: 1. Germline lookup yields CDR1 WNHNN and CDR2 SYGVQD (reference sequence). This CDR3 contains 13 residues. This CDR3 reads CASSLAGTDTQYF. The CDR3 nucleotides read TGCGCCAGCAGCCTAGCGGGCACAGATACGCAGTATTTT.

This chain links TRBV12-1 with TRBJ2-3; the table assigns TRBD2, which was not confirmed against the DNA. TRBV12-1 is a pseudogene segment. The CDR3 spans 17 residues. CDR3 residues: CASSFAGAGPCTDTQYF. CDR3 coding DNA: TGTGCCAGCAGCTTTGCTGGTGCGGGGCCCTGCACAGATACGCAGTATTTT.

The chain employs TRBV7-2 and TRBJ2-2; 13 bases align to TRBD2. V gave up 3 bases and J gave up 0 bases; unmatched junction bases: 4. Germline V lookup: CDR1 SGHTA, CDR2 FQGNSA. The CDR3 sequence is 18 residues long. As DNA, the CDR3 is TGTGCCAGCAGCTTTCCACTAGCGGGGGGGCCGAACACCGGGGAGCTGTTTTTT. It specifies CASSFPLAGGPNTGELFF.

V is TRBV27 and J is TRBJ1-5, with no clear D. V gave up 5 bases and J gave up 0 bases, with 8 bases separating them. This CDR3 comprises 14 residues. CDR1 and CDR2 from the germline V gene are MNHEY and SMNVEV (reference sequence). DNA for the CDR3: TGTGCCAGCAGTCCACAGTTTAGCAATCAGCCCCAGCATTTT. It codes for CASSPQFSNQPQHF.

The CDR3 DNA follows: TGTGCCACCAGCAGAGATTTACAGAACGGCTACACCTTC. Translated: CATSRDLQNGYTF. The J gene is TRBJ1-2, the V gene TRBV15, with unresolved D. The germline V gene encodes CDR1 LNHNV and CDR2 YYDKDF (reference sequence). The CDR3 runs 13 residues. Trimming shortened V by 0 bases and J by 8 bases, and 10 bases separated the two germline ends.

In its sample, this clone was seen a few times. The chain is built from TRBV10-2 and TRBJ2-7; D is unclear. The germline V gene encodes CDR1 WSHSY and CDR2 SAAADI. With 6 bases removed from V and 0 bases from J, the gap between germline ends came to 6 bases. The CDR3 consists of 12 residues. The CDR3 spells CASRADSYEQYF. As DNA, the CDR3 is TGCGCCAGCAGGGCGGACTCCTACGAGCAGTACTTC.

CDR3 coding DNA: TGTGCCAGCAGTTCGGACAGGGCATCCTACAATGAGCAGTTCTTC. The encoded protein is CASSSDRASYNEQFF. V gene TRBV6-6 combines with J gene TRBJ2-1; 8 bases are a match to TRBD1. The CDR3 runs to 15 residues. Germline V gene data show CDR1 as MNHNY and CDR2 as SVGAGI (reference sequence). The V and J ends lost 4 bases and 1 base, in that order; junction bases with no gene match: 3.

This CDR3 reads CASSFGTGSYEQYF. CDR3 nucleotides: TGCGCCAGCAGCTTCGGGACAGGGTCCTACGAGCAGTACTTC. The genes are TRBV5-1 and TRBJ2-7; TRBD1 aligns across 9 bases. V lost 2 bases and J lost 1; bases outside the gene matches: 1. The CDR3 spans 14 residues. Germline values: CDR1 SGHRS, CDR2 YFSETQ.